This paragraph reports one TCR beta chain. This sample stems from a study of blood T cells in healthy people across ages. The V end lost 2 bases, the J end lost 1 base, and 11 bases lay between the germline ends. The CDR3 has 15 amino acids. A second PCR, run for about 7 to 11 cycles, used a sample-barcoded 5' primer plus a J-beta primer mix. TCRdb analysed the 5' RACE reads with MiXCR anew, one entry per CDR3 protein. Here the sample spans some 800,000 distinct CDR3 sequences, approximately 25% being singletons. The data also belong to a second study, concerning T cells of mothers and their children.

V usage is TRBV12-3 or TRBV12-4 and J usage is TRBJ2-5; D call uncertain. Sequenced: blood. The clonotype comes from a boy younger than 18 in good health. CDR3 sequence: CASSLLMGFQETQYF. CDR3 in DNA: TGTGCCAGCAGTTTATTAATGGGCTTCCAAGAGACCCAGTACTTC.